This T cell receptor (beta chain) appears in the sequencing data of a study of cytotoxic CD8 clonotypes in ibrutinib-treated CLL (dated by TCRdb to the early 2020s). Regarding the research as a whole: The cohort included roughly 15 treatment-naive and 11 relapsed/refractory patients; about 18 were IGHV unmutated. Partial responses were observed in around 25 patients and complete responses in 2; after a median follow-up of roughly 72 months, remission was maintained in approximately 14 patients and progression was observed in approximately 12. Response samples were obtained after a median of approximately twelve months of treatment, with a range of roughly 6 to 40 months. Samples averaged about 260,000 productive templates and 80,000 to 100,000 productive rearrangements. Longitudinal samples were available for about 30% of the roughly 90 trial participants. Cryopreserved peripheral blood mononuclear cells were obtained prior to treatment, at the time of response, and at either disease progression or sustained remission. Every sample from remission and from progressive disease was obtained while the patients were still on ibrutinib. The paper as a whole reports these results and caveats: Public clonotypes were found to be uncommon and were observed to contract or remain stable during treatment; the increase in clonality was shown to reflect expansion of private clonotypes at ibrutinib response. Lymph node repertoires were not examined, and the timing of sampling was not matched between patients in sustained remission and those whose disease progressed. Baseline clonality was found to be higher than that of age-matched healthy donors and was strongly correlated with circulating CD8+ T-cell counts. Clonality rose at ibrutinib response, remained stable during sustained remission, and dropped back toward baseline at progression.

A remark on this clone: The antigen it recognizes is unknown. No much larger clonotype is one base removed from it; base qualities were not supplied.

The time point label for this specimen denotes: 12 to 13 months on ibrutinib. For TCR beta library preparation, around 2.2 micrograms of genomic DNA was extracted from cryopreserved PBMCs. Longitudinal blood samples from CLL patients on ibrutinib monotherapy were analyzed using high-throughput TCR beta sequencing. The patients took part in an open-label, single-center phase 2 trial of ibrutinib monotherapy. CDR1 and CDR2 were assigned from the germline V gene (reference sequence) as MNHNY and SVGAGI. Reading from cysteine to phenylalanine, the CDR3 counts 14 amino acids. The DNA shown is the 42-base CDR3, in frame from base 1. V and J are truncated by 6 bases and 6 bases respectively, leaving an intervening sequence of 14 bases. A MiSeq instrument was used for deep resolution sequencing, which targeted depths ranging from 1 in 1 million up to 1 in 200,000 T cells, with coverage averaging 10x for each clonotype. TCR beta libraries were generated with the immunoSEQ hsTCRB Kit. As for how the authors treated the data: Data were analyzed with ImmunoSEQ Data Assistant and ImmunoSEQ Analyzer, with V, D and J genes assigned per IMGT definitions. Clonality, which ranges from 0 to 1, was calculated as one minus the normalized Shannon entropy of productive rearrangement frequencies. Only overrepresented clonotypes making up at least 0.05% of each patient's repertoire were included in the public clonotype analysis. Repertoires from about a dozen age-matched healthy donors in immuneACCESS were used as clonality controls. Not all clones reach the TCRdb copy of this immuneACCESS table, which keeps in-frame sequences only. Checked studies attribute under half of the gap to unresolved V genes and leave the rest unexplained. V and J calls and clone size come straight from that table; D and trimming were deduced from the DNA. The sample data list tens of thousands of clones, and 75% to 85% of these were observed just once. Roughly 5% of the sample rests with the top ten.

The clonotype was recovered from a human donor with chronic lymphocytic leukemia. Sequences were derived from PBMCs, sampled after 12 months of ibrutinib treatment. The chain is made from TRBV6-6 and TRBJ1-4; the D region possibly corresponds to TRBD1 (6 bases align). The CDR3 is CASSPRGADEKLFF. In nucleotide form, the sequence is TGTGCCAGCAGCCCGAGGGGGGCGGATGAAAAACTGTTTTTT.